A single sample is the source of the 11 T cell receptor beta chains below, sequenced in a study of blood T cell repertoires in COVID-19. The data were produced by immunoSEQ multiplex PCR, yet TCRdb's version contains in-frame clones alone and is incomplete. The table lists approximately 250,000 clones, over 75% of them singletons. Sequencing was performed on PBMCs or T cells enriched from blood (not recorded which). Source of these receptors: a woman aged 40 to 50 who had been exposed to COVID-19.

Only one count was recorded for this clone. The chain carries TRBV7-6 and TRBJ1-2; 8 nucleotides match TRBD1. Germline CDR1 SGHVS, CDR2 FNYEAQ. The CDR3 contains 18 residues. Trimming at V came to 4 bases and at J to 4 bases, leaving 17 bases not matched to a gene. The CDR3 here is CASSSHPDRGRGAYGYTF. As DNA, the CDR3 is TGTGCCAGCAGCTCCCATCCCGACAGGGGAAGAGGGGCCTATGGCTACACCTTC. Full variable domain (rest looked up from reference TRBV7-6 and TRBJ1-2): GAGVSQSPRYKVTKRGQDVALRCDPISGHVSLYWYRQALGQGPEFLTYFNYEAQQDKSGLPNDRFSAERPEGSISTLTIQRTEQRDSAMYRCASSSHPDRGRGAYGYTFGSGTRLTVV.

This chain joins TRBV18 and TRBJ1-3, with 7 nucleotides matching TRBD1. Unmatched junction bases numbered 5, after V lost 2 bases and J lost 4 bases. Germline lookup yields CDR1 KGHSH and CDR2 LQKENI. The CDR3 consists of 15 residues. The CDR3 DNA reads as TGTGCCAGCTCACCAACTACAGGGGTCGGAAACACCATATATTTT. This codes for CASSPTTGVGNTIYF. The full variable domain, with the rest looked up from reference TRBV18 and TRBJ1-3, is NAGVMQNPRHLVRRRGQEARLRCSPMKGHSHVYWYRQLPEEGLKFMVYLQKENIIDESGMPKERFSAEFPKEGPSILRIQQVVRGDSAAYFCASSPTTGVGNTIYFGEGSWLTVV.

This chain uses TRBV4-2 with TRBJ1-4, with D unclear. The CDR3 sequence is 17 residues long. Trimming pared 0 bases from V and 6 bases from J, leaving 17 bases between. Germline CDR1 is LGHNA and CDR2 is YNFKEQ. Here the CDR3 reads CASSQENRAAGYEKLFF. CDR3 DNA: TGTGCCAGCAGCCAAGAGAACCGCGCCGCGGGGTATGAAAAACTGTTTTTT.

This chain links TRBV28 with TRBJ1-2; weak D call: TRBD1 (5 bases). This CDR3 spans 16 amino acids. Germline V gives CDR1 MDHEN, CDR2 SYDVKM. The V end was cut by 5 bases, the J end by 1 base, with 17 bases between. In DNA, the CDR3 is TGTGCCAGCAGTACGGCCGTAGGGGTAAATAACTATGGCTACACCTTC. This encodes CASSTAVGVNNYGYTF.

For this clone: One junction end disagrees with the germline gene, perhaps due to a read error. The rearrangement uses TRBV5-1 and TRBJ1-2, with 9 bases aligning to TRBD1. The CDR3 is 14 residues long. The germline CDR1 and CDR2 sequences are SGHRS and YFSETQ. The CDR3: CASSLEGTGHGYTF. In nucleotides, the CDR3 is TGTGCCAGCAGCTTGGAGGGGACAGGGCATGGCTACACCTTC.

CDR3 bases: TGCGCCAGCACGTCGGGGGAGCGCACAGATACGCAGTATTTT. Translating gives CASTSGERTDTQYF. The J gene is TRBJ2-3, the V gene TRBV5-1, with D possibly TRBD2 on 6 matching bases. The germline V and J ends were trimmed by 6 bases and 1 base, with 12 bases remaining between them. Germline-derived CDR1 and CDR2 are SGHRS and YFSETQ. This CDR3 spans 14 amino acids.

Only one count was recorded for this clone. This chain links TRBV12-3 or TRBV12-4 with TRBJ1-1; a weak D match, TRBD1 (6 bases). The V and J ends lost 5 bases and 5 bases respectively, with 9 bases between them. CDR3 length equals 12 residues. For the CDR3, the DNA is TGTGCCAGCAGTCGAGGGGGAACTGAAGCTTTCTTT. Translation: CASSRGGTEAFF.

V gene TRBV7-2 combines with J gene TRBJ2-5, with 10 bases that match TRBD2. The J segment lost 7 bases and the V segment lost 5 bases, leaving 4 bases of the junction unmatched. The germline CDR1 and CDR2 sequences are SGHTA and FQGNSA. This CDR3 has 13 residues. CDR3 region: CASSQGTSVTQYF. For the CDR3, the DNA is TGTGCCAGCAGCCAGGGGACTAGCGTGACCCAGTACTTC.

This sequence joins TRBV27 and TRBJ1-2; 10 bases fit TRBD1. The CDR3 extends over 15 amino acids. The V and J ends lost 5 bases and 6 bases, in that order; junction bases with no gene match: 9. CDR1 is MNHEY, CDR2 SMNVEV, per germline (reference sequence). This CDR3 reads CASSLSGDRGNGYTF. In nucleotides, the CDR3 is TGTGCCAGCAGTCTAAGTGGGGACAGGGGAAATGGCTACACCTTC.

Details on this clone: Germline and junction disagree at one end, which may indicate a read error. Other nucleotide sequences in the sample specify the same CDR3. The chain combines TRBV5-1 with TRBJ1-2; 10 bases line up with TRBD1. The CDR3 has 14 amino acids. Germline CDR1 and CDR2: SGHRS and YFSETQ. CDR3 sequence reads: CASSRTGGDYGYTF. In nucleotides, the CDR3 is TGTGCCAGCAGCCGGACAGGGGGTGACTATGGCTACACCTTC.

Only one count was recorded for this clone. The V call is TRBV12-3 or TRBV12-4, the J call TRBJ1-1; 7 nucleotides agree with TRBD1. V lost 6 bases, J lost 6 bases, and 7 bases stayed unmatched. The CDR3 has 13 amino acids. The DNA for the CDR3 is TGTGCCAGCAGCCCCACAGGGGTACCTGAAGCTTTCTTT. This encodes CASSPTGVPEAFF.